This passage covers 24 T cell receptor beta chains from one sample sequenced in a study of blood T cell repertoires in COVID-19. Repertoires were generated with immunoSEQ multiplex PCR, while TCRdb's copy carries only in-frame clones and drops some. This table has almost 250,000 clones, roughly 85% appearing once. The sequencing sample was made of PBMCs or T cells enriched from blood (not recorded which). These receptors all come from a woman aged 45-59 years with acute COVID-19.

The V gene is TRBV5-6, the J gene TRBJ2-6; maybe TRBD1 (5 bases). This CDR3 spans 15 amino acids. The germline V gene has CDR1 SGHDT and CDR2 YYEEEE. V was pared by 5 bases and J by 3 bases, with 12 bases between. The chain's CDR3 is CASRSQGSGANVLTF. CDR3 DNA: TGTGCCAGCAGATCCCAGGGAAGTGGGGCCAACGTCCTGACTTTC.

The V gene is TRBV19, the J gene TRBJ1-1; D remains ambiguous. Trimming took off 3 bases at V and 0 bases at J, with 11 bases between the two ends. There are 15 residues in the CDR3. The germline gives CDR1 LNHDA, CDR2 SQIVND (reference sequence). The CDR3 bases are TGTGCCAGTAGTATCCCCGAGGGCATGAACACTGAAGCTTTCTTT. Protein: CASSIPEGMNTEAFF.

The chain couples TRBV19 to TRBJ1-1; TRBD1 might be the D (6 bases). Germline V gene lookup returns CDR1 LNHDA and CDR2 SQIVND (reference sequence). Trimming took off 7 bases at V and 3 bases at J, with 9 bases between the two ends. The CDR3 is 12 residues long. CDR3 DNA sequence: TGTGCCAGTACTCACAGGGACACTGAAGCTTTCTTT. It specifies CASTHRDTEAFF. Drawing the rest from reference TRBV19 and TRBJ1-1, the complete variable domain is DGGITQSPKYLFRKEGQNVTLSCEQNLNHDAMYWYRQDPGQGLRLIYYSQIVNDFQKGDIAEGYSVSREKKESFPLTVTSAQKNPTAFYLCASTHRDTEAFFGQGTRLTVV.

This chain links TRBV10-3 with TRBJ2-7; possible D gene TRBD1, 6 bases. CDR1 is ENHRY, CDR2 SYGVKD, per germline. V was cut by 7 bases and J by 3 bases, with 7 bases left in between. This CDR3 spans 11 amino acids. The CDR3 is CAIKTGYEQYF. CDR3 nucleotide sequence: TGTGCCATCAAGACAGGCTACGAGCAGTACTTC.

This rearrangement joins TRBV25-1 to TRBJ1-2; TRBD1 is a possible D gene (6 bases). This CDR3 has 13 amino acids. CDR1 is MGHDK and CDR2 is SYGVNS in the germline V gene. Deletions cut 6 bases from V and 4 bases from J, with 12 bases between. This CDR3 reads CASSAPGVYGYTF. CDR3 DNA: TGTGCCAGCAGCGCTCCAGGGGTCTATGGCTACACCTTC.

V is TRBV5-4 and J is TRBJ1-1; D not resolved. Germline V gene sequence: CDR1 SGHNT, CDR2 YYREEE (reference sequence). With 0 bases removed from V and 1 base from J, the gap between germline ends came to 4 bases. This CDR3 has 13 residues. The CDR3 sequence: CASSLGGNTEAFF. The CDR3 bases are TGTGCCAGCAGCTTGGGCGGGAACACTGAAGCTTTCTTT.

This chain uses TRBV7-2 with TRBJ1-1; D is perhaps TRBD1 (5 bases). Trimming removed 2 bases from V and 1 base from J, with 8 bases in between. Germline CDR1 SGHTA, CDR2 FQGNSA. This CDR3 region has 14 residues. The CDR3 DNA follows: TGTGCCAGCAGCTTACAGGGTGGGAACACTGAAGCTTTCTTT. Translation gives CASSLQGGNTEAFF.

CDR3 region: CASSSGQGAPIFYGYTF. The DNA for the CDR3 is TGTGCCAGCAGTTCCGGACAGGGGGCGCCGATTTTCTATGGCTACACCTTC. This chain connects TRBV27 to TRBJ1-2, with TRBD1 matching over 11 bases. V lost 4 bases and J lost 4; bases outside the gene matches: 11. The germline gives CDR1 MNHEY, CDR2 SMNVEV (reference sequence). The CDR3 spans 17 residues.

In this sample, this clone turned up once. The gene calls are TRBV15 and TRBJ2-7, with 11 positions matching TRBD1. With 6 bases clipped from V and 3 bases from J, the junction kept 4 bases outside the gene matches. The CDR3 spans 14 residues. Germline V gene sequence: CDR1 LNHNV, CDR2 YYDKDF (reference sequence). CDR3 residues: CATSPGTGGYEQYF. The CDR3 DNA follows: TGTGCCACCAGTCCCGGGACAGGGGGCTACGAGCAGTACTTC. The whole variable domain, filled in from reference TRBV15 and TRBJ2-7, reads DAMVIQNPRYQVTQFGKPVTLSCSQTLNHNVMYWYQQKSSQAPKLLFHYYDKDFNNEADTPDNFQSRRPNTSFCFLDIRSPGLGDTAMYLCATSPGTGGYEQYFGPGTRLTVT.

This sequence joins TRBV19 and TRBJ1-1; D is uncertain. V lost 5 bases to trimming and J lost 4 bases, with 14 bases between them. In germline, CDR1 is LNHDA, CDR2 SQIVND (reference sequence). The length of the CDR3 is 14 residues. CDR3: CASSPRGTGTEAFF. The CDR3 DNA follows: TGTGCCAGTAGTCCACGGGGTACCGGCACTGAAGCTTTCTTT.

The genes are TRBV7-9 and TRBJ1-5; TRBD1 might be the D (5 bases). Germline V gene lookup returns CDR1 SEHNR and CDR2 FQNEAQ (reference sequence). The CDR3 sequence is 15 residues long. V lost 2 bases to trimming and J lost 6 bases, with 14 bases between them. CDR3 residues: CASSLMGQETQPQHF. The CDR3 DNA is TGTGCCAGCAGCTTAATGGGGCAGGAGACTCAGCCCCAGCATTTT.

V is TRBV5-4 and J is TRBJ1-1; D perhaps matches TRBD1 (6 bases). Germline V gene sequence: CDR1 SGHNT, CDR2 YYREEE (reference sequence). Deletions cut 4 bases from V and 7 bases from J, with 14 bases between. The CDR3 loop spans 13 amino acids. The CDR3 region is CASSLQGSGEAFF. The CDR3 DNA follows: TGTGCCAGCAGCCTCCAGGGGTCCGGTGAAGCTTTCTTT.

The rearrangement links TRBV19 to TRBJ1-6; TRBD1 is a possible D gene (6 bases). Germline loops: CDR1 LNHDA, CDR2 SQIVND (reference sequence). This CDR3 comprises 14 residues. Trimming stripped 8 bases from V and 11 bases from J, with 19 bases between. CDR3 coding DNA: TGTGCCAGTTCTCTCCGAGGGGGATTCGCACCCCTCCACTTT. Its protein is CASSLRGGFAPLHF.

The J gene is TRBJ1-2, the V gene TRBV27; D might be TRBD1 (6 bases). V was clipped by 3 bases and J by 7 bases, with 15 bases between them. From germline, CDR1 is MNHEY and CDR2 SMNVEV (reference sequence). This CDR3 has 14 residues. CDR3 DNA: TGTGCCAGCAGTTTGTACAGGGACCAGAGTGGCTACACCTTC. It yields the protein CASSLYRDQSGYTF.

The rearrangement links TRBV28 to TRBJ2-3; 8 positions match TRBD2. Trimming at V came to 3 bases and at J to 5 bases, leaving 10 bases not matched to a gene. The CDR3 is 16 amino acids. The germline V gene has CDR1 MDHEN and CDR2 SYDVKM. CDR3 region: CASSLGRGSGGDTQYF. In DNA form, the CDR3 reads TGTGCCAGCAGTTTGGGGAGAGGGAGCGGGGGAGATACGCAGTATTTT.

This chain connects TRBV14 to TRBJ1-4; D is perhaps TRBD1 (5 bases). This CDR3 has 14 residues. V lost 4 bases to trimming and J lost 8 bases, with 14 bases between them. Germline CDR1 is SGHDN and CDR2 is FVKESK. CDR3 coding DNA: TGTGCCAGCAGCCGAAGTGGCCAGGGCGAAAAACTGTTTTTT. It codes for CASSRSGQGEKLFF.

The chain has TRBV9 and TRBJ2-7; 14 nucleotides match TRBD2. This CDR3 is built from 17 residues. CDR1 SGDLS and CDR2 YYNGEE come from the germline V gene. V lost 0 bases and J lost 5; bases outside the gene matches: 7. The CDR3 DNA follows: TGTGCCAGCAGCGTAGGACTAGCGGGGGGGCGGTTGAACGAGCAGTACTTC. Translating it yields CASSVGLAGGRLNEQYF. Full variable domain (remainder filled in from reference TRBV9 and TRBJ2-7): DSGVTQTPKHLITATGQRVTLRCSPRSGDLSVYWYQQSLDQGLQFLIQYYNGEERAKGNILERFSAQQFPDLHSELNLSSLELGDSALYFCASSVGLAGGRLNEQYFGPGTRLTVT.

This sequence joins TRBV7-2 and TRBJ1-5; 10 bases align to TRBD1. CDR3 length equals 18 residues. Trimming cost V 5 bases and J 4 bases; bases outside gene matches: 14. Germline lookup yields CDR1 SGHTA and CDR2 FQGNSA. The CDR3: CASSPLSGGQGYNQPQHF. The DNA for the CDR3 is TGTGCCAGCAGCCCCCTGAGTGGGGGACAGGGGTATAATCAGCCCCAGCATTTT. The whole variable domain, remainder taken from reference TRBV7-2 and TRBJ1-5, is GAGVSQSPSNKVTEKGKDVELRCDPISGHTALYWYRQSLGQGLEFLIYFQGNSAPDKSGLPSDRFSAERTGGSVSTLTIQRTQQEDSAVYLCASSPLSGGQGYNQPQHFGDGTRLSIL.

V usage is TRBV28 and J usage is TRBJ2-1; 11 bases are shared with TRBD2. The CDR3 contains 17 residues. Germline V lookup: CDR1 MDHEN, CDR2 SYDVKM. Unmatched junction bases numbered 10, after V lost 4 bases and J lost 5 bases. The CDR3 DNA reads as TGTGCCAGCAGTTCACAAAAACTAGCGGGGGTCAACAATGAGCAGTTCTTC. This gives the protein CASSSQKLAGVNNEQFF.

The chain is built from TRBV7-8 and TRBJ1-2, with D maybe TRBD1 (6 bases). Germline V gene lookup returns CDR1 SGHVS and CDR2 FQNEAQ. Trimming stripped 1 base from V and 0 bases from J, with 18 bases between. The CDR3 extends over 18 amino acids. The chain's CDR3 is CASSLGGLDRRSNYGYTF. In DNA form, the CDR3 reads TGTGCCAGCAGCTTAGGGGGGCTTGACAGACGCTCTAACTATGGCTACACCTTC.

The CDR3 nucleotides read TGTGCCAGCAGCCGCTGGGACAGGGGCTACGAGCAGTACTTC. Its translation is CASSRWDRGYEQYF. The chain carries TRBV3-1 (or the pseudogene TRBV3-2) and TRBJ2-7, with TRBD1 matching over 10 bases. CDR1 and CDR2 from the germline V gene are LGHDT and YNNKEL (reference sequence). The V and J ends lost 4 bases and 3 bases, in that order; junction bases with no gene match: 3. The CDR3 consists of 14 residues.

V gene TRBV5-4 combines with J gene TRBJ1-2, with TRBD1 identical over 9 bases. This CDR3 comprises 14 residues. Unmatched junction bases numbered 9, after V lost 4 bases and J lost 8 bases. Germline V gives CDR1 SGHNT, CDR2 YYREEE (reference sequence). This chain's CDR3 is CASSRGQGSEGYTF. In DNA, the CDR3 is TGTGCCAGCAGCCGGGGACAGGGATCGGAGGGCTACACCTTC.

The chain uses TRBV3-1 (or the pseudogene TRBV3-2) and TRBJ1-2, with 8 bases lining up with TRBD1. The CDR3 consists of 14 residues. Germline V lookup: CDR1 LGHDT, CDR2 YNNKEL (reference sequence). V was pared by 3 bases and J by 8 bases, with 8 bases of the junction left unmatched. The CDR3 DNA reads TGTGCCAGCAGCCAGGAGCAGGGGGCGAGCGGCTACACCTTC. Translation gives CASSQEQGASGYTF.

The rearrangement links TRBV30 to TRBJ1-4; perhaps TRBD1 as D (5 bases). From germline, CDR1 is GTSNPN and CDR2 SVGIG (reference sequence). The CDR3 has 15 residues. The germline V and J ends were trimmed by 1 base and 3 bases, with 12 bases remaining between them. CDR3 amino acids: CAWSEVGRPNEKLFF. Written as DNA, the CDR3 is TGTGCCTGGAGTGAGGTGGGGCGACCTAATGAAAAACTGTTTTTT.